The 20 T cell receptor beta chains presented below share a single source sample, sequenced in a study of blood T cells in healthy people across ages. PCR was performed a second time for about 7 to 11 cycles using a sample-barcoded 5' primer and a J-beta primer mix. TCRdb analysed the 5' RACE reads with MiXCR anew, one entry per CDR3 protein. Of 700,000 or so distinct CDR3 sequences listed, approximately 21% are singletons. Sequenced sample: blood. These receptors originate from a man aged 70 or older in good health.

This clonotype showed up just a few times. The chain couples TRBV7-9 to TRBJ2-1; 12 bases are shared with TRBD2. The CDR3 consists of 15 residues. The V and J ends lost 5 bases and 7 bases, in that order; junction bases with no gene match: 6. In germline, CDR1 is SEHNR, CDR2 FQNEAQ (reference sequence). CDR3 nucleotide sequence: TGTGCCAGCAGCGCGACTAGCGGGAGCTTAAATGAGCAGTTCTTC. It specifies CASSATSGSLNEQFF.

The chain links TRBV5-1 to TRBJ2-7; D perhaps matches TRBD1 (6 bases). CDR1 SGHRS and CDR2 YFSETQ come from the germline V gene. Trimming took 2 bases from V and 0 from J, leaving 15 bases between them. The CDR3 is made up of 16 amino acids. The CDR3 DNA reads TGCGCCAGCAGCTTACAGACAGGCCGGAGCTCCTACGAGCAGTACTTC. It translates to CASSLQTGRSSYEQYF.

The CDR3 region has the DNA TGCGCCAGCAGTGATTATTCGGTACAAGAGACCCAGTACTTC. Protein: CASSDYSVQETQYF. This rearrangement joins TRBV5-1 to TRBJ2-5; no firm D call. The CDR3 runs to 14 residues. V dropped 5 bases and J dropped 2 bases, with 13 bases sitting between them. Germline V CDR1 and CDR2: SGHRS, YFSETQ.

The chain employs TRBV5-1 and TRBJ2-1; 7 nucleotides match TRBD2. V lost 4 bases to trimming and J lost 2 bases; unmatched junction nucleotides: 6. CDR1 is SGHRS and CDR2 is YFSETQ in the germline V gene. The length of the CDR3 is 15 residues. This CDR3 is CASSISGDTYNEQFF. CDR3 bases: TGCGCCAGCAGCATAAGCGGGGATACCTACAATGAGCAGTTCTTC.

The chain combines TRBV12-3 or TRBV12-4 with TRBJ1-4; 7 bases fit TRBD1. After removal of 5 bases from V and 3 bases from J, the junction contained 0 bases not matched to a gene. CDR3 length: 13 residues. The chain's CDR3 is CASSDRANEKLFF. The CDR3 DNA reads TGTGCCAGCAGTGACAGGGCTAATGAAAAACTGTTTTTT.

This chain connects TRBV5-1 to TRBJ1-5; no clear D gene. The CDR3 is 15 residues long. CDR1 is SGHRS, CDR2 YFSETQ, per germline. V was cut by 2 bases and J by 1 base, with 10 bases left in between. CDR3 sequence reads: CASSFGGRSNQPQHF. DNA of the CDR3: TGCGCCAGCAGCTTCGGCGGGAGAAGCAATCAGCCCCAGCATTTT.

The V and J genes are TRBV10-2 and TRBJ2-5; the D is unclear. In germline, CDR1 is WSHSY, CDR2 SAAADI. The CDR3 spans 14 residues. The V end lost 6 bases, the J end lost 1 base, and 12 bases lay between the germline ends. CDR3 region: CASRLGQFQETQYF. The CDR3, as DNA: TGCGCCAGCAGATTGGGTCAGTTCCAAGAGACCCAGTACTTC.

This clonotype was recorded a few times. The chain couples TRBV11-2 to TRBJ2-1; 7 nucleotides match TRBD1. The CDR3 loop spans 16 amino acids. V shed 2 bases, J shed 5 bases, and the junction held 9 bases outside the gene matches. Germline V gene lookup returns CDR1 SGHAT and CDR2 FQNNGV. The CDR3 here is CASSLRDRVWDNEQFF. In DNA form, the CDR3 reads TGTGCCAGCAGCTTACGAGACAGGGTTTGGGACAATGAGCAGTTCTTC.

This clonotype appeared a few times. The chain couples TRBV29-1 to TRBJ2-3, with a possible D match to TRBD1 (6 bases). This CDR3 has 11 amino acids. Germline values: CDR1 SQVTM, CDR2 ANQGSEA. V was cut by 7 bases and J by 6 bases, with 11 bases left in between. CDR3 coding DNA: TGCAGCGAGGAGCAGGGGGATACGCAGTATTTT. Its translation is CSEEQGDTQYF.

CDR3 sequence (DNA): TGTGCCAGCAGCCCTAGACACTCCAATCAGCCCCAGCATTTT. Its translation is CASSPRHSNQPQHF. The chain is built from TRBV6-8 and TRBJ1-5; no definite D call. Germline V gene sequence: CDR1 MNHGY, CDR2 SAAAGT. The CDR3 covers 14 residues. The V end was cut by 6 bases, the J end by 3 bases, with 12 bases between.

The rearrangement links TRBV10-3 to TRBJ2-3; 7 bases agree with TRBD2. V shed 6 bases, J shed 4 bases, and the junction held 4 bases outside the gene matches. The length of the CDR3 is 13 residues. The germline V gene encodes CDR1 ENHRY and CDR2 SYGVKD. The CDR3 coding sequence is TGTGCCATCAGGCGGGAGAGCCCAGATACGCAGTATTTT. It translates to CAIRRESPDTQYF.

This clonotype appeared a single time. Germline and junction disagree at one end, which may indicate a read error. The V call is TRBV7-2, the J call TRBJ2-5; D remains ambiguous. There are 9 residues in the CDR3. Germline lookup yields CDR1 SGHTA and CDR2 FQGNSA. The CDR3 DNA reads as TGTGCCAGCAGCTTAGTTCCGTTCTTC. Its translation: CASSLVPFF.

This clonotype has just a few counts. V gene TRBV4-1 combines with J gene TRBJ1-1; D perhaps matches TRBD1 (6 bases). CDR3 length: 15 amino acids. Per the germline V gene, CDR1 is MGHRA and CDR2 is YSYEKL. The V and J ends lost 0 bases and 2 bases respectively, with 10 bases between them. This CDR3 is CASSQDQGINTEAFF. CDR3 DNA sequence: TGCGCCAGCAGCCAAGACCAGGGGATTAACACTGAAGCTTTCTTT.

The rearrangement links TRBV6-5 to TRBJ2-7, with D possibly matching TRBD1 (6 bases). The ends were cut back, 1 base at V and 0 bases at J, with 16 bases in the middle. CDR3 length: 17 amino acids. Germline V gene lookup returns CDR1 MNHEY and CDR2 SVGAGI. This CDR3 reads CASSYLGSGHLSYEQYF. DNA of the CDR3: TGTGCCAGCAGTTACTTGGGATCGGGACACCTCTCCTACGAGCAGTACTTC.

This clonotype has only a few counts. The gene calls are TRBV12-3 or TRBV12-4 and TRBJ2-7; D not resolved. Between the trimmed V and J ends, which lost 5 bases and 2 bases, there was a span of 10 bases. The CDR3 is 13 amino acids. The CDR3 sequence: CASSDQPAYEQYF. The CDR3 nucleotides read TGTGCCAGCAGTGATCAGCCAGCCTACGAGCAGTACTTC.

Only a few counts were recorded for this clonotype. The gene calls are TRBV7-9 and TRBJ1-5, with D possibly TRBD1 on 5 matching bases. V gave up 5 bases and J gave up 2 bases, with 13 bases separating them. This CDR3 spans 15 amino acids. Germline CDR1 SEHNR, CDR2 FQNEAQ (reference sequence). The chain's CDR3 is CASSPGLGGNQPQHF. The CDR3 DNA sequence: TGTGCCAGCAGCCCTGGCCTGGGGGGCAATCAGCCCCAGCATTTT.

In nucleotides, the CDR3 is TGCGCCAGCAGCTCCCGCGGGGGGCCTAACTATGGCTACACCTTC. Translated: CASSSRGGPNYGYTF. The V gene is TRBV5-1, the J gene TRBJ1-2; tentative D call: TRBD1 (6 bases). CDR1 is SGHRS, CDR2 YFSETQ, per germline. The CDR3 is made up of 15 amino acids. Trimming pared 3 bases from V and 0 bases from J, leaving 12 bases between.

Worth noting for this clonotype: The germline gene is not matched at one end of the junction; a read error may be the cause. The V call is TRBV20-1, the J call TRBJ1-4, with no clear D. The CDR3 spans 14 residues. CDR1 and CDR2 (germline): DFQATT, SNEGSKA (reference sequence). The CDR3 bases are TGCAGTGCTAGCCTCCGGGGAACAAATGAAGAACTGTTTTTT. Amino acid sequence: CSASLRGTNEELFF.

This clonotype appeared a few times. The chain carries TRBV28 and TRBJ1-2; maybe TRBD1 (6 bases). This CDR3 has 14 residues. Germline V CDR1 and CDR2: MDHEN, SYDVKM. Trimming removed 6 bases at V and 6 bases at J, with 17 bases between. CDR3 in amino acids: CASSSPRTVNGYTF. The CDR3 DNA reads TGTGCCAGCAGCTCACCCAGGACAGTCAATGGCTACACCTTC.

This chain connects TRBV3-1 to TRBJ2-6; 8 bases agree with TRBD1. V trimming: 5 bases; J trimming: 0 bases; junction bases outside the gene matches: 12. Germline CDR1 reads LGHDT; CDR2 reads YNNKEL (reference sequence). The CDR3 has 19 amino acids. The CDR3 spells CASSRPGGPYVSGANVLTF. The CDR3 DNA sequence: TGTGCCAGCAGCAGACCAGGGGGCCCCTATGTCTCTGGGGCCAACGTCCTGACTTTC.